Below are 25 T cell receptor beta chains sequenced from a single sample in a study of T cells after posttransplantation cyclophosphamide. Produced via immunoSEQ multiplex PCR; TCRdb's table is partial and in-frame only. The sample holds 25,000 to 30,000 clones, about nine tenths seen once. Sequenced input: PBMCs. The receptors stem from a man in his forties or fifties.

In nucleotides, the CDR3 is TGTGCCAGCAGTGCCACTTATTCCGGGCCTTCGGGACAGCAGTACTTC. Translating it yields CASSATYSGPSGQQYF. The chain has TRBV2 and TRBJ2-5; 7 nucleotides align to TRBD1. Germline V CDR1 and CDR2: SNHLY, FYNNEI. This CDR3 has 16 residues. With V trimmed by 4 bases and J by 11 bases, 19 bases remained unmatched.

This chain uses TRBV19 with TRBJ2-5; maybe TRBD2 (6 bases). The CDR3 extends over 14 amino acids. Germline loops: CDR1 LNHDA, CDR2 SQIVND (reference sequence). The V and J ends lost 5 bases and 4 bases respectively, with 14 bases between them. The CDR3 region has the DNA TGTGCCAGTAGTCCTACCGGGACTCCAGAGACCCAGTACTTC. Its translation is CASSPTGTPETQYF.

The rearrangement links TRBV20-1 to TRBJ1-2; D is perhaps TRBD1 (6 bases). Germline CDR1 and CDR2: DFQATT and SNEGSKA (reference sequence). This CDR3 spans 11 amino acids. The CDR3 sequence is CRPHREGGYTF. The CDR3, as DNA: TGCAGGCCCCACAGGGAGGGAGGCTACACCTTC.

The V and J genes are TRBV15 and TRBJ2-4, with D perhaps matching TRBD1 (5 bases). This CDR3 has 15 residues. Looked up from germline, CDR1 is LNHNV and CDR2 is YYDKDF (reference sequence). Between the trimmed V and J ends, which lost 4 bases and 6 bases, there was a span of 16 bases. The CDR3 loop is CATSTRGNGGNIQYF. The CDR3 DNA follows: TGTGCCACCAGCACTAGGGGTAACGGTGGAAACATTCAGTACTTC.

This chain links TRBV4-1 with TRBJ2-1; TRBD2 aligns across 7 bases. The CDR3 has 12 amino acids. Germline-derived CDR1 and CDR2 are MGHRA and YSYEKL. V trimming: 0 bases; J trimming: 13 bases; junction bases outside the gene matches: 3. Written as DNA, the CDR3 is TGCGCCAGCAGCCAAGAGCGGGGGAACCAGTTCTTC. Translation gives CASSQERGNQFF.

The chain couples TRBV28 to TRBJ2-2; 9 bases are a match to TRBD1. Germline trimming cut 5 bases from V and 5 bases from J; bases unmatched to any gene: 6. The germline V gene encodes CDR1 MDHEN and CDR2 SYDVKM. The CDR3 is 15 amino acids. The CDR3 region has the DNA TGTGCCAGCAGTCTAATGACAGGGGGAACCGGGGAGCTGTTTTTT. It is translated as CASSLMTGGTGELFF. The complete variable domain, with remaining parts taken from reference TRBV28 and TRBJ2-2, reads DVKVTQSSRYLVKRTGEKVFLECVQDMDHENMFWYRQDPGLGLRLIYFSYDVKMKEKGDIPEGYSVSREKKERFSLILESASTNQTSMYLCASSLMTGGTGELFFGEGSRLTVL.

CDR3 in DNA: TGTGCCACCAGCAGTCCCAGGAGGGCTCGGGAGCAGTTCTTC. Amino acid sequence: CATSSPRRAREQFF. The chain couples TRBV15 to TRBJ2-1, with D tentatively TRBD2 (6 bases). Trimming removed 3 bases from V and 10 bases from J, with 16 bases in between. The CDR3 loop spans 14 amino acids. CDR1 and CDR2 (germline): LNHNV, YYDKDF (reference sequence).

The rearrangement joins TRBV5-6 to TRBJ1-1; 7 bases match TRBD1. J was trimmed by 4 bases and V by 4 bases; bases with no gene match: 7. The CDR3 consists of 14 residues. The germline CDR1 and CDR2 sequences are SGHDT and YYEEEE. CDR3 residues: CASSRGEGATEAFF. CDR3 nucleotides: TGTGCCAGCAGCCGAGGCGAGGGGGCCACTGAAGCTTTCTTT.

This chain connects TRBV7-9 to TRBJ1-2; D may be TRBD1 (5 bases). The CDR3 is 16 amino acids. With 4 bases removed from V and 4 bases from J, the gap between germline ends came to 19 bases. CDR1 SEHNR and CDR2 FQNEAQ come from the germline V gene (reference sequence). CDR3 protein: CASSSPGRGSGYGYTF. The CDR3 DNA sequence: TGTGCCAGCAGCTCACCCGGACGGGGGTCTGGCTATGGCTACACCTTC. Using reference TRBV7-9 and TRBJ1-2 for the parts outside the CDR3, the full variable domain is DTGVSQNPRHKITKRGQNVTFRCDPISEHNRLYWYRQTLGQGPEFLTYFQNEAQLEKSRLLSDRFSAERPKGSFSTLEIQRTEQGDSAMYLCASSSPGRGSGYGYTFGSGTRLTVV.

The chain employs TRBV5-6 and TRBJ1-5; 7 positions agree with TRBD1. This CDR3 is built from 15 residues. Germline trimming cut 4 bases from V and 0 bases from J; bases unmatched to any gene: 4. Germline CDR1 SGHDT, CDR2 YYEEEE. The CDR3 protein is CASSIGTVSNQPQHF. The CDR3 DNA sequence: TGTGCCAGCAGCATCGGGACAGTTAGCAATCAGCCCCAGCATTTT.

CDR3 sequence (DNA): TGTGCCAGCAGCTTCAGGGTCAACACCGGGGAGCTGTTTTTT. It is translated as CASSFRVNTGELFF. The chain couples TRBV7-2 to TRBJ2-2, with D perhaps TRBD1 (5 bases). The CDR3 contains 14 residues. Germline lookup yields CDR1 SGHTA and CDR2 FQGNSA. Trimming stripped 3 bases from V and 2 bases from J, with 7 bases between.

This clone has only a few counts. The chain carries TRBV7-9 and TRBJ1-3; D unresolved. V lost 1 base and J lost 4, with 8 bases in between. The CDR3 consists of 14 residues. Germline CDR1 reads SEHNR; CDR2 reads FQNEAQ (reference sequence). The CDR3 region is CASSLGGGGNTIYF. The CDR3 DNA reads as TGTGCCAGCAGCTTAGGAGGCGGGGGAAACACCATATATTTT. Based on the CDR3 plus reference TRBV7-9 and TRBJ1-3, the full variable domain is DTGVSQNPRHKITKRGQNVTFRCDPISEHNRLYWYRQTLGQGPEFLTYFQNEAQLEKSRLLSDRFSAERPKGSFSTLEIQRTEQGDSAMYLCASSLGGGGNTIYFGEGSWLTVV.

The chain carries TRBV4-3 and TRBJ2-2; 7 bases are a match to TRBD1. This CDR3 is 18 amino acids long. Per germline, CDR1 LGHNA and CDR2 YSLEER. The V and J ends lost 0 bases and 8 bases, in that order; junction bases with no gene match: 15. CDR3 DNA: TGCGCCAGCAGCCAAGAGGTCAGGACAGGAATTTTTAAAGGGGAGCTGTTTTTT. This gives the protein CASSQEVRTGIFKGELFF.

V gene TRBV5-1 combines with J gene TRBJ2-5; TRBD2 agrees at 14 bases. The DNA matches TRBJ2-7 better at its end, which makes the J call doubtful. The CDR3 has 18 amino acids. Germline V gives CDR1 SGHRS, CDR2 YFSETQ. The CDR3 reads CASSAVTSGRAHSLEQYF. The CDR3 nucleotides are TGCGCCAGCAGCGCGGTGACTAGCGGGAGGGCCCATTCGCTCGAGCAGTACTTC.

This clone was recorded once. V gene TRBV2 combines with J gene TRBJ2-6; no clear D gene. Germline V gene lookup returns CDR1 SNHLY and CDR2 FYNNEI. The CDR3 totals 14 residues. The ends were cut back, 5 bases at V and 1 base at J, with 6 bases in the middle. Here the CDR3 reads CASSYTSGANVLTF. The CDR3 nucleotides read TGTGCCAGCAGTTACACATCTGGGGCCAACGTCCTGACTTTC.

The chain uses TRBV4-2 and TRBJ2-1; 8 nucleotides agree with TRBD2. V dropped 2 bases and J dropped 2; count of bases not matched to a gene: 2. The CDR3 consists of 15 residues. The V gene's germline CDR1 is LGHNA and CDR2 YNFKEQ. The CDR3 loop is CASSQYSGTYNEQFF. The CDR3 DNA reads as TGTGCCAGCAGCCAATATAGCGGGACCTACAATGAGCAGTTCTTC.

The chain joins TRBV7-3 to TRBJ2-1; perhaps TRBD2 as D (5 bases). Germline V CDR1 and CDR2: SGHTA, FQGTGA. The V end lost 2 bases, the J end lost 4 bases, and 12 bases lay between the germline ends. CDR3 length: 15 amino acids. CDR3 nucleotides: TGTGCCAGCAGCTTAGGAGGACGGATGTACAATGAGCAGTTCTTC. Translation: CASSLGGRMYNEQFF.

This clone appeared once. The gene calls are TRBV7-2 and TRBJ2-1, with D possibly TRBD1 on 7 matching bases. V lost 2 bases and J lost 8, with 10 bases in between. The CDR3 consists of 13 residues. Germline V CDR1 and CDR2: SGHTA, FQGNSA. This chain's CDR3 is CASSLQGGYEQFF. The CDR3 DNA reads as TGTGCCAGCAGCTTACAGGGGGGTTATGAGCAGTTCTTC.

This clone was counted once. The chain is built from TRBV7-9 and TRBJ2-2; 10 bases map to TRBD2. This CDR3 has 15 amino acids. From germline, CDR1 is SEHNR and CDR2 FQNEAQ (reference sequence). V was pared by 4 bases and J by 5 bases, with 4 bases of the junction left unmatched. CDR3 region: CASSSLAGETGELFF. CDR3 coding DNA: TGTGCCAGCAGCTCGCTAGCGGGAGAAACCGGGGAGCTGTTTTTT.

The genes are TRBV10-3 and TRBJ1-2, with 9 bases lining up with TRBD1. Unmatched junction bases numbered 7, after V lost 5 bases and J lost 0 bases. Germline lookup yields CDR1 ENHRY and CDR2 SYGVKD. CDR3 length equals 16 residues. CDR3 nucleotide sequence: TGTGCCATCAGTCTGACAGGGGGTCCAGCTAACTATGGCTACACCTTC. It translates to CAISLTGGPANYGYTF.

J is TRBJ1-4 and V is TRBV6-6; a possible D gene is TRBD1 (5 bases). Germline CDR1 and CDR2: MNHNY and SVGAGI (reference sequence). CDR3 size: 13 residues. Trimming removed 8 bases at V and 6 bases at J, with 13 bases between. Written as DNA, the CDR3 is TGTGCCAGCCGACAGCTTAGTGATGAAAAACTGTTTTTT. Protein sequence: CASRQLSDEKLFF.

For the CDR3, the DNA is TGTGCCAGCAGCTCAAACCTCCAGGGTTTGAGTGAGCAGTTCTTC. Translating gives CASSSNLQGLSEQFF. The chain has TRBV7-9 and TRBJ2-1; possible D gene TRBD1, 5 bases. CDR3 size: 15 residues. V was shortened by 4 bases and J by 9 bases, with 19 bases between the two germline ends. Germline lookup yields CDR1 SEHNR and CDR2 FQNEAQ (reference sequence).

CDR3 in amino acids: CASGSILAGGLVETQYF. In nucleotides, the CDR3 is TGTGCTAGTGGTTCGATCCTAGCGGGGGGGCTCGTTGAGACCCAGTACTTC. This chain links TRBV12-5 with TRBJ2-5, with TRBD2 matching over 12 bases. Germline assignment: CDR1 LGHNT and CDR2 FRNRAP. The CDR3 contains 17 residues. V trimming: 4 bases; J trimming: 5 bases; junction bases outside the gene matches: 11.

This chain joins TRBV10-3 and TRBJ2-5, with TRBD2 matching 7 bases. After removal of 5 bases from V and 3 bases from J, the junction contained 3 bases not matched to a gene. CDR3 size: 13 residues. Germline assignment: CDR1 ENHRY and CDR2 SYGVKD. The CDR3 DNA reads as TGTGCCATCAGTCCCCGGGGGGAAGAGACCCAGTACTTC. Translated, it gives CAISPRGEETQYF.

The chain joins TRBV10-3 to TRBJ2-5, with D possibly matching TRBD2 (7 bases). The J call may not be correct, given that the DNA end is closer to TRBJ2-7. Germline CDR1 and CDR2: ENHRY and SYGVKD. CDR3 length: 15 amino acids. The CDR3 spells CAISESRGTTYEQYF. The CDR3 DNA reads TGTGCCATCAGTGAGTCGAGGGGGACTACCTACGAGCAGTACTTC.